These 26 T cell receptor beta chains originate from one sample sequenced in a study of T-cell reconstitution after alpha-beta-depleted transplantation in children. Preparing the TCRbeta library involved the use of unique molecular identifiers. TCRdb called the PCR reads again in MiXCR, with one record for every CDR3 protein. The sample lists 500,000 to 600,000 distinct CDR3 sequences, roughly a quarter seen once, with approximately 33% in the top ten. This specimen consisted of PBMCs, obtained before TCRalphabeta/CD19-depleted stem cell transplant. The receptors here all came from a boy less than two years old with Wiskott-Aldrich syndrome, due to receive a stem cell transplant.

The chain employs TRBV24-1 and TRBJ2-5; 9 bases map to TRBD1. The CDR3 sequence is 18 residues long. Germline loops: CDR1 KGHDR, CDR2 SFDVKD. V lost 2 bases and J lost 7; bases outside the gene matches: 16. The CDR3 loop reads CATSDSHTGGTEWGTQYF. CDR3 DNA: TGTGCCACCAGTGATTCACATACAGGGGGCACCGAATGGGGGACCCAGTACTTC.

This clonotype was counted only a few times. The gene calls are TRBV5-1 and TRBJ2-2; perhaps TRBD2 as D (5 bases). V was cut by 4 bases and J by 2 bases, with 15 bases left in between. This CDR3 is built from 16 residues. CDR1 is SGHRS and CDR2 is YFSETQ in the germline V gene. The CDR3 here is CASSRDPLQNTGELFF. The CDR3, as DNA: TGCGCCAGCAGCCGGGATCCTCTACAAAACACCGGGGAGCTGTTTTTT.

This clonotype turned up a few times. The CDR3 DNA is TGTGCCAGCAGTTCGCCGGGACAGCTCACAGATACGCAGTATTTT. Translating gives CASSSPGQLTDTQYF. J is TRBJ2-3 and V is TRBV12-3 or TRBV12-4; 7 positions agree with TRBD1. The CDR3 extends over 15 amino acids. Germline trimming cut 4 bases from V and 2 bases from J; bases unmatched to any gene: 6.

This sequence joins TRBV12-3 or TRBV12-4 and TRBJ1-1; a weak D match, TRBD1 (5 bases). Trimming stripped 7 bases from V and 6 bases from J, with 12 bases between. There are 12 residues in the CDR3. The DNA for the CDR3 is TGTGCCAGCACTCCTGGGACCCCTGAAGCTTTCTTT. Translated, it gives CASTPGTPEAFF.

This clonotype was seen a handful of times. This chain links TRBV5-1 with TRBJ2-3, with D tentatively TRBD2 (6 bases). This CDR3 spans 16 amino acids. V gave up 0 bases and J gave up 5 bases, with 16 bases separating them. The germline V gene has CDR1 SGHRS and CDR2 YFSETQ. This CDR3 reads CASSLEQRANLDTQYF. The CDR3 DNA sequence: TGCGCCAGCAGCTTGGAACAGCGGGCGAATCTAGATACGCAGTATTTT.

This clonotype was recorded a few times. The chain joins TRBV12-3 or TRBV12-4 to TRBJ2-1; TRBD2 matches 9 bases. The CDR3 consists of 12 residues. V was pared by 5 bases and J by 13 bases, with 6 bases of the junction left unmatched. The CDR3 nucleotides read TGTGCCAGCAGTCGAACGCGGGAGGGTCAGTTCTTC. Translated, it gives CASSRTREGQFF.

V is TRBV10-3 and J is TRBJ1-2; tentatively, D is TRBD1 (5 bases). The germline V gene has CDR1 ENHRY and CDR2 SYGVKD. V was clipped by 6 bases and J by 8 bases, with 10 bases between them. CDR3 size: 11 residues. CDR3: CAISREGGYTF. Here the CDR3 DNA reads TGTGCCATCAGCAGGGAGGGAGGCTACACCTTC.

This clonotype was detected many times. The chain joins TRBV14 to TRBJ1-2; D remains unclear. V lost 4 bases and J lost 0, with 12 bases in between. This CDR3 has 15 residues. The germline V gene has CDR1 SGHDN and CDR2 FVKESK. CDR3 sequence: CASSLNVAANYGYTF. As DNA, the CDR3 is TGTGCCAGCAGCCTGAATGTTGCAGCTAACTATGGCTACACCTTC.

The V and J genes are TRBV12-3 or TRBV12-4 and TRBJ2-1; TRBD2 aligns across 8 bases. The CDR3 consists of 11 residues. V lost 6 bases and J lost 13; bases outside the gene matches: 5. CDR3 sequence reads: CASSRLASQFF. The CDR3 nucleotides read TGTGCCAGCAGCAGACTAGCGAGCCAGTTCTTC.

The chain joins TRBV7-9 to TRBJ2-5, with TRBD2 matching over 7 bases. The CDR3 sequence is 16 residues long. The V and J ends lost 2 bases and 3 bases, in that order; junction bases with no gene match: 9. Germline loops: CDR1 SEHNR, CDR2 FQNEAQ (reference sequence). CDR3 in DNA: TGTGCCAGCAGCTTAACTCTTAGCGGGTATAAAGAGACCCAGTACTTC. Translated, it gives CASSLTLSGYKETQYF.

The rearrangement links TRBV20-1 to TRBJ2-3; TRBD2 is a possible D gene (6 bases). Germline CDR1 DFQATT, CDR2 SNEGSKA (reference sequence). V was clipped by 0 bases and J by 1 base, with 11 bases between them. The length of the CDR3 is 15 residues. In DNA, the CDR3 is TGCAGTGCTAGAGATCCGGGGGTTGGCACAGATACGCAGTATTTT. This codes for CSARDPGVGTDTQYF.

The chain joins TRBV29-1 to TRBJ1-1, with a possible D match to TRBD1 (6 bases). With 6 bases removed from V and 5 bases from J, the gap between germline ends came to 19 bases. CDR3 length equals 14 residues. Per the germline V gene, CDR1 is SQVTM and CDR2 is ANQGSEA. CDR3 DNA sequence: TGCAGCGTACTATATCCGGGACATGGAACTGAAGCTTTCTTT. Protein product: CSVLYPGHGTEAFF. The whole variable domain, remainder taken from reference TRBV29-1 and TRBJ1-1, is SAVISQKPSRDICQRGTSLTIQCQVDSQVTMMFWYRQQPGQSLTLIATANQGSEATYESGFVIDKFPISRPNLTFSTLTVSNMSPEDSSIYLCSVLYPGHGTEAFFGQGTRLTVV.

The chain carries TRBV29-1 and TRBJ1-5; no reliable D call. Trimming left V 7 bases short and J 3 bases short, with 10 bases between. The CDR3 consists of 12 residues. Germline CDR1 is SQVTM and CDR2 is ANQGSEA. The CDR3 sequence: CSAGGNNQPQHF. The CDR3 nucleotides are TGCAGCGCGGGTGGGAACAATCAGCCCCAGCATTTT.

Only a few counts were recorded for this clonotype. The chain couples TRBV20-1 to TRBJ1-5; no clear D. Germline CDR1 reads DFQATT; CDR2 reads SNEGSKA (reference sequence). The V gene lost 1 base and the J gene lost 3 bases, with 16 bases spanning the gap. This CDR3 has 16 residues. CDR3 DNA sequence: TGCAGTGCTAGAGGCGGGCCAGAGAGATTCAATCAGCCCCAGCATTTT. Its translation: CSARGGPERFNQPQHF.

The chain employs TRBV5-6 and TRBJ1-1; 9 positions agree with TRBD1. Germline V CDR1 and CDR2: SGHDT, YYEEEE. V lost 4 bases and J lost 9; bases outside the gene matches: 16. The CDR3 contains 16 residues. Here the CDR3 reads CASSLGTGSGLNKAFF. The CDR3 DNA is TGTGCCAGCAGCCTCGGGACAGGGTCGGGCCTGAACAAAGCTTTCTTT. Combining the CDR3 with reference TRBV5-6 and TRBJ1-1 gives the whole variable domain DAGVTQSPTHLIKTRGQQVTLRCSPKSGHDTVSWYQQALGQGPQFIFQYYEEEERQRGNFPDRFSGHQFPNYSSELNVNALLLGDSALYLCASSLGTGSGLNKAFFGQGTRLTVV.

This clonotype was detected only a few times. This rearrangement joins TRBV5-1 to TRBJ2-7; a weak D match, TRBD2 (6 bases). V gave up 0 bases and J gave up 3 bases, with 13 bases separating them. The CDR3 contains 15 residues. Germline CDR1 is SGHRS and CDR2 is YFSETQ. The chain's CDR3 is CASSLVPGVNYEQYF. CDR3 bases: TGCGCCAGCAGCTTGGTCCCGGGAGTGAACTACGAGCAGTACTTC.

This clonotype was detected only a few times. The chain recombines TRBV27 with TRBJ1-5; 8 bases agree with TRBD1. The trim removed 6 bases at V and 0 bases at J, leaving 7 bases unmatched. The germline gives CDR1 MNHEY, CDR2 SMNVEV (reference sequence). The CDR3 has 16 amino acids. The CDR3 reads CASSPWTGSSNQPQHF. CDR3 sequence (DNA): TGTGCCAGCAGCCCATGGACAGGGTCTAGCAATCAGCCCCAGCATTTT.

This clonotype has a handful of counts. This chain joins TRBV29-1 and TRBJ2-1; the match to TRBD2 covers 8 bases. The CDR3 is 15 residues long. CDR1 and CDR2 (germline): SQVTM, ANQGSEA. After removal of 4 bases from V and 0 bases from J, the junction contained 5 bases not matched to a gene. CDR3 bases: TGCAGCGTTGTCAAGCGGGAGAGCTCCTACAATGAGCAGTTCTTC. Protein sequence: CSVVKRESSYNEQFF.

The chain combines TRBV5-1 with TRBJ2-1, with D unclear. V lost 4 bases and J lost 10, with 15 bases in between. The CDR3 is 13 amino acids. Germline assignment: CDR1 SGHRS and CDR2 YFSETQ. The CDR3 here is CASSHDGFREQFF. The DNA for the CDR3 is TGCGCCAGCAGCCACGACGGGTTTCGGGAGCAGTTCTTC.

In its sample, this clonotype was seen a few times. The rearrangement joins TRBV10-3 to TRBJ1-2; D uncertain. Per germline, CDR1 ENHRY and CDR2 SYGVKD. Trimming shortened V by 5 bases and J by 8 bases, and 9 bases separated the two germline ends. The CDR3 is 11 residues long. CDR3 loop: CAISTMGGYTF. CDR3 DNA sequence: TGTGCCATCAGTACAATGGGCGGCTACACCTTC.

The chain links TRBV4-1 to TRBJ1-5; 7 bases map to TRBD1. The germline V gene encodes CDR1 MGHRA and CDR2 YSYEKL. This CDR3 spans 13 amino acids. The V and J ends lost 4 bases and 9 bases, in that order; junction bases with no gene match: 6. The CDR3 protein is CASSLQGDRPQHF. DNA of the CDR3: TGCGCCAGCAGCCTGCAGGGGGACAGGCCCCAGCATTTT.

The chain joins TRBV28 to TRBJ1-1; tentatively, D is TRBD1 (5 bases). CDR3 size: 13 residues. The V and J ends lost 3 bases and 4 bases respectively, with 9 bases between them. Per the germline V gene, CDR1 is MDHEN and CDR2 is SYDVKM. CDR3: CASSFPGTTEAFF. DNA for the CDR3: TGTGCCAGCAGTTTCCCAGGGACCACTGAAGCTTTCTTT.

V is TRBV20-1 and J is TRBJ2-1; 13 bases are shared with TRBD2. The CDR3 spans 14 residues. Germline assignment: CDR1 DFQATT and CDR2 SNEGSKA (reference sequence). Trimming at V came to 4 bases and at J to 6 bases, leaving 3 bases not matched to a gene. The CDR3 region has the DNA TGCAGTGCTAAACTAGCGGGAGGGCCCAATGAGCAGTTCTTC. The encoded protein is CSAKLAGGPNEQFF.

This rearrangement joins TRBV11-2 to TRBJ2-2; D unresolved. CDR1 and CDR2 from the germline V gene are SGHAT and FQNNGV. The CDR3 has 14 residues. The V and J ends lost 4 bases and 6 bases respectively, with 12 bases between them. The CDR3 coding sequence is TGTGCCAGCAGCTCAGATCCGATCTCCGGGGAGCTGTTTTTT. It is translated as CASSSDPISGELFF.

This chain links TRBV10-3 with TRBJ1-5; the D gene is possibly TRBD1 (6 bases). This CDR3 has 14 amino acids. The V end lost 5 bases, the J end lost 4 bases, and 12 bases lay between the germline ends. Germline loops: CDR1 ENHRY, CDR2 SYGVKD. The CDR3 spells CAISSPGANQPQHF. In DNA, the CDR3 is TGTGCCATCAGTAGCCCGGGGGCGAATCAGCCCCAGCATTTT.

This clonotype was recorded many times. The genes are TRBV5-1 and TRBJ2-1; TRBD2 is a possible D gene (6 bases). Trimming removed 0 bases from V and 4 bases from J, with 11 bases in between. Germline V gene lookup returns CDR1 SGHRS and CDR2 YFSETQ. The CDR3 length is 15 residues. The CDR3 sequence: CASSLAAGTYNEQFF. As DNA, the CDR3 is TGCGCCAGCAGCTTGGCTGCGGGAACGTACAATGAGCAGTTCTTC.